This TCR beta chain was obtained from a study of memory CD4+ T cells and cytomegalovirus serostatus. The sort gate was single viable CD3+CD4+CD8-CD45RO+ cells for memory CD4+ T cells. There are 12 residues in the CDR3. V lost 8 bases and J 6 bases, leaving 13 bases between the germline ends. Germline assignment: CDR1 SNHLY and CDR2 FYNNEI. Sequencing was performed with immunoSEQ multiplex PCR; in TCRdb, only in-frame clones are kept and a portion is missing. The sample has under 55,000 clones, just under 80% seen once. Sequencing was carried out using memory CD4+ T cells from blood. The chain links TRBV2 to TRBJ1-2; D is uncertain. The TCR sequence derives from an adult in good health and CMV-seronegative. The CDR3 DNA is TGTGCCAGCTCGAAGCTTGGGGATGGCTACACCTTC. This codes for CASSKLGDGYTF.